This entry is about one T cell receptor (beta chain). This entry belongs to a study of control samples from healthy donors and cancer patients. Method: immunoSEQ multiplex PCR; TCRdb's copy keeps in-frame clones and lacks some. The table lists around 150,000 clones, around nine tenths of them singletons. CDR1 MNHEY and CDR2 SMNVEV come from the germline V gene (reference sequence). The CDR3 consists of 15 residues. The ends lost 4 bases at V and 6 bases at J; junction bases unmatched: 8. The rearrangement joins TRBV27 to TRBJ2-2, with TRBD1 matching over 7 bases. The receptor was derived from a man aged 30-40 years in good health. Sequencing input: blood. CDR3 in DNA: TGTGCCAGCAGTTACCCCGGGCAGGGGGCCGGGGAGCTGTTTTTT. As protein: CASSYPGQGAGELFF.